This TCR beta chain was recovered during a study of blood T cell repertoires in COVID-19. Study-wide background: PBMCs, B-cell-depleted T cells, or T cells were the source of the cDNA or gDNA that made up the material.

Germline assignment: CDR1 SGHDN and CDR2 FVKESK. This CDR3 contains 11 residues. V was clipped by 1 base and J by 7 bases, with 4 bases between them. Here immunoSEQ multiplex PCR was the method, and the copy in TCRdb shows in-frame clones only, minus some. The repertoire holds approximately 150,000 clones, with under 80% as singletons. The V gene is TRBV14, the J gene TRBJ2-5; unclear D gene. This clonotype was sampled from a man aged 55 to 70 with acute or convalescent COVID-19. Sequencing input: peripheral blood. As DNA, the CDR3 is TGTGCCAGCAGCCAAGCGAGGACCCAGTACTTC. Amino acids: CASSQARTQYF. Full variable domain (remainder filled in from reference TRBV14 and TRBJ2-5): EAGVTQFPSHSVIEKGQTVTLRCDPISGHDNLYWYRRVMGKEIKFLLHFVKESKQDESGMPNNRFLAERTGGTYSTLKVQPAELEDSGVYFCASSQARTQYFGPGTRLLVL.